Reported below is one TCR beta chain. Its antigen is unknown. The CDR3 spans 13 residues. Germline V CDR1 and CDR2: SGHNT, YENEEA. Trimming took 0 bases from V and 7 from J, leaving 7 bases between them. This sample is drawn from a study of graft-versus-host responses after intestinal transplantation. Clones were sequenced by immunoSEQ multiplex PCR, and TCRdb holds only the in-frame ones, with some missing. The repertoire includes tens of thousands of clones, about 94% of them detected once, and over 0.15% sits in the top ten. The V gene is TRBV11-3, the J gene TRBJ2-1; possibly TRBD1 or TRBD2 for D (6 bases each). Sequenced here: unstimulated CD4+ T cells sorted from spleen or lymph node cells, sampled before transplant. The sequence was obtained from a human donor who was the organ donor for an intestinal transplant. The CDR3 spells CASSLEGGNEQFF. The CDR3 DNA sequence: TGTGCCAGCAGCTTAGAAGGGGGGAATGAGCAGTTCTTC.